This TCR beta chain was sequenced in a study of type 1 regulatory T cells. Whole-study context: This in vitro CD4 product, T-allo10, is enriched for Tr1 cells and alloantigen-specific.

This clonotype has at least ten counts. Antigen: not known. Broader study findings: Compared with non-type 1 regulatory T cells, type 1 regulatory T cells showed a more restricted TCR repertoire.

TCRdb ran MiXCR on the reads and lists one entry per CDR3 protein. In the table there are tens of thousands of distinct CDR3 sequences, around 20% of which are singletons. Germline V CDR1 and CDR2: MNHEY, SVGAGI. The CDR3 contains 15 residues. V trimming: 7 bases; J trimming: 6 bases; junction bases outside the gene matches: 15. This sequence was found in a human donor in good health. Sequencing used cultured type 1 regulatory T (Tr1) cells, either the whole culture or a sorted fraction (not recorded which). This rearrangement joins TRBV6-5 to TRBJ2-7; 7 nucleotides line up with TRBD2. The CDR3 coding sequence is TGTGCCAGCAATCAGGGCAGGCGCGGGGGTAGCGAGCAGTACTTC. This gives the protein CASNQGRRGGSEQYF.